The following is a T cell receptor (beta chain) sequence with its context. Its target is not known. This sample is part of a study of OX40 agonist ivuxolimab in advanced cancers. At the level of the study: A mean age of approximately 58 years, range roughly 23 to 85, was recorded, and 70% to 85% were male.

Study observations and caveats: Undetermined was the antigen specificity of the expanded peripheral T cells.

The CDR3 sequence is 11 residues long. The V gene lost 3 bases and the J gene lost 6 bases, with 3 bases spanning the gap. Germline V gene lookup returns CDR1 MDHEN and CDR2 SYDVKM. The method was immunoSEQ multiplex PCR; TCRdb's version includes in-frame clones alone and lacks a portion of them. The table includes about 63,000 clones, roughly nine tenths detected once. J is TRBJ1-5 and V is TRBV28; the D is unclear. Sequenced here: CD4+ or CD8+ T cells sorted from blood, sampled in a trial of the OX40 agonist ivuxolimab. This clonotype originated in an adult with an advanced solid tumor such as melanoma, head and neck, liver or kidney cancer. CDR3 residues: CASSLSQPQHF. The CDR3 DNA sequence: TGTGCCAGCAGTTTGTCTCAGCCCCAGCATTTT.